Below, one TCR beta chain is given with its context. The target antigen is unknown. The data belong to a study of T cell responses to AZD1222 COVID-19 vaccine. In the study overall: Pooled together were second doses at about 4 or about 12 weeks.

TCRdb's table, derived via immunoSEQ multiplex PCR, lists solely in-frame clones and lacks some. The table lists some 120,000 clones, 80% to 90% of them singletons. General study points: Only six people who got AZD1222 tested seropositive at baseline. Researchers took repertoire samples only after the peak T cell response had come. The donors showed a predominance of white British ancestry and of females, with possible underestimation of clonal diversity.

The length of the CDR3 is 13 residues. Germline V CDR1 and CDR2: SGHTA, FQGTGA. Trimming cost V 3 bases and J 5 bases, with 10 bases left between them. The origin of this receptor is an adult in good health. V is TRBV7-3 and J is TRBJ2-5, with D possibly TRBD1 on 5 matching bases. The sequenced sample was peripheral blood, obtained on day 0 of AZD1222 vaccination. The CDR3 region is CASSFGALETQYF. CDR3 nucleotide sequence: TGTGCCAGCAGCTTTGGGGCATTGGAGACCCAGTACTTC. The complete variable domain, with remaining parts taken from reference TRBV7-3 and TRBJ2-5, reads GAGVSQTPSNKVTEKGKYVELRCDPISGHTALYWYRQSLGQGPEFLIYFQGTGAADDSGLPNDRFFAVRPEGSVSTLKIQRTERGDSAVYLCASSFGALETQYFGPGTRLLVL.